This T cell receptor (beta chain) was profiled in a study of blood T cell repertoires in COVID-19. Overall study context: Collection of acute and convalescent COVID-19 samples took place in the United States, Italy and Spain. PBMCs, B-cell-depleted T cells, or T cells provided the cDNA or gDNA that made up the material.

During active infection, Seattle patients enrolled and were then monitored through disease. Per the germline V gene, CDR1 is SGDLS and CDR2 is YYNGEE. The CDR3 has 14 amino acids. Trimming took 3 bases from V and 4 from J, leaving 13 bases between them. Per the original data handling: Estimation of nucleated cell counts relied on the amplification of reference gene primers. Some clones are missing from TCRdb's copy, which holds only in-frame ones; the method was immunoSEQ multiplex PCR. D and trimming were read from the DNA, whereas the V and J calls and clone size are those reported in that table. The sample has about 49,000 clones, approximately 87% seen once.

The sequencing sample was made of peripheral blood. The sequence was collected from a woman of 80 years or more with COVID-19, enrolled during active disease. This chain joins TRBV9 and TRBJ2-5; a weak D match, TRBD2 (6 bases). In nucleotides, the CDR3 is TGTGCCAGCAGCGGGGTGCGGGGTGGAGAGACCCAGTACTTC. Protein: CASSGVRGGETQYF.